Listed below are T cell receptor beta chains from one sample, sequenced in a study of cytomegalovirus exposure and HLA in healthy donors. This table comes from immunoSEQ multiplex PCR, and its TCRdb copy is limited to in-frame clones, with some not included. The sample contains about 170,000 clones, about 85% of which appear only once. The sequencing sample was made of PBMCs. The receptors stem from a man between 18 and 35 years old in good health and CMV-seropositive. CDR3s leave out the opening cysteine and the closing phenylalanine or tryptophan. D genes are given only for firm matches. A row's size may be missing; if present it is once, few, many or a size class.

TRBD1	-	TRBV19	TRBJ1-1	ASRMSFGPPPNWDRRLNTEAF
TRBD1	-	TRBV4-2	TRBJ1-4	ASSQGSGGGNEKLF
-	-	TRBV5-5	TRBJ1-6	ASSLLIDNSPLH
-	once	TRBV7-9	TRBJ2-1	ASSLASGNEQF
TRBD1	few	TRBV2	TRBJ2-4	ASSGPGTGAKNIQY
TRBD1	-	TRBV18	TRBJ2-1	ASSPTGAYNEQF
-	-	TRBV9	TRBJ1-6	ASSEQALNSPLH
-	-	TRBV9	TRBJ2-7	ASTVAPESYEQY
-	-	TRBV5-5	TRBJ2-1	ASSLVKYNEQF
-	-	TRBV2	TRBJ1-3	ASRDAEGRAGNTIY
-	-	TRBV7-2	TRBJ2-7	ASSQFRGHSYEQY
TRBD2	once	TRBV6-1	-	ASSEAVWGGGAYEQY
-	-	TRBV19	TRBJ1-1	ASKGYLNTEAF
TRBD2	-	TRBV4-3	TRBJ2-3	ASSPSGGASDTQY
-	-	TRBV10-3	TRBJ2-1	AISVSMNNEQF
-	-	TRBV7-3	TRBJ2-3	ASSLGSYPPDTQY
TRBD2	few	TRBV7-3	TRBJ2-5	ASSSSGGALETQY
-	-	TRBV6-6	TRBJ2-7	ASSYSPGAYEQY
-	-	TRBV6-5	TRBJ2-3	ASNRGDTQY
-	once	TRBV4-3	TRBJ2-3	ASSQRRRVWGSTDTQY
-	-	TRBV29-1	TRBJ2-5	SVDQGIQETQY
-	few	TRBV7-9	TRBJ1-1	ASSLTVEAF
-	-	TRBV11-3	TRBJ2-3	ASSTGDRFLDTDTQY
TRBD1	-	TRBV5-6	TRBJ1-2	ASSLGGTGGGYT